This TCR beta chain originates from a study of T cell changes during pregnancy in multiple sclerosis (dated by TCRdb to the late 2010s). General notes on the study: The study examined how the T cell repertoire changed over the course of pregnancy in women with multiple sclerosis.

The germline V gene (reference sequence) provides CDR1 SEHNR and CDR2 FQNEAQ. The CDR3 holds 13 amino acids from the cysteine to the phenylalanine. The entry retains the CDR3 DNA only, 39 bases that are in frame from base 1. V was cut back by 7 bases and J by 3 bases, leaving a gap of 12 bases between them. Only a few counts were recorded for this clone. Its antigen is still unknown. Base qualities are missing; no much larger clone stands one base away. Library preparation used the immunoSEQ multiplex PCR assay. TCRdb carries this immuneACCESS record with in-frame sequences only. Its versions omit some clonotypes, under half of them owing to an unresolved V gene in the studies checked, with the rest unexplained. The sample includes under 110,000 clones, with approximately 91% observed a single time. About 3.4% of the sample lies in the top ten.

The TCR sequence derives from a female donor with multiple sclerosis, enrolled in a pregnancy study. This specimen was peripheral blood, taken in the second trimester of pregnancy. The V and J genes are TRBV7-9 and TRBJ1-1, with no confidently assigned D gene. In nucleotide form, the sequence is TGTGCCAGCATGCACGTCAGGCACACTGAAGCTTTCTTT. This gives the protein CASMHVRHTEAFF.